Shown below are 16 T cell receptor beta chains from a single sample sequenced in a study of shared clonotypes between healthy human individuals. Here immunoSEQ multiplex PCR was the method, and the copy in TCRdb shows in-frame clones only, minus some. The profile shows more than 2 million clones, about 94% of them singletons. The sequenced material came from naive CD4+ T cells sorted from blood. Subset of the sample: CD45RA+ positively selected. The receptors shown here come from a man between 18 and 29 years old in good health.

V gene TRBV5-8 combines with J gene TRBJ2-3; 8 bases align to TRBD1. The CDR3 totals 16 residues. V shed 6 bases and J 0 bases; nucleotides not matched to a gene: 9. CDR1 is SGHTS, CDR2 YDEGEE, per germline. The CDR3 DNA follows: TGTGCCAGCAATGATGGGACAGGTGCTAGCACAGATACGCAGTATTTT. Its protein is CASNDGTGASTDTQYF.

The V and J genes are TRBV19 and TRBJ2-2; tentatively, D is TRBD2 (6 bases). V dropped 7 bases and J dropped 4 bases, with 22 bases sitting between them. Per germline, CDR1 LNHDA and CDR2 SQIVND (reference sequence). This CDR3 comprises 17 residues. The CDR3: CASTSPRGRVSTGELFF. The CDR3, as DNA: TGTGCCAGTACCTCCCCGCGGGGCAGGGTGAGCACCGGGGAGCTGTTTTTT.

The rearrangement joins TRBV25-1 to TRBJ2-7; tentatively, D is TRBD2 (6 bases). V was shortened by 2 bases and J by 3 bases, with 17 bases between the two germline ends. The CDR3 spans 16 residues. Per germline, CDR1 MGHDK and CDR2 SYGVNS. CDR3 nucleotides: TGTGCCAGCAGTGAAAGAAGGGGAGGACCTAGCTACGAGCAGTACTTC. Encoded protein: CASSERRGGPSYEQYF.

In its sample, this clone was seen once. The chain joins TRBV27 to TRBJ1-6; 7 nucleotides align to TRBD1. V trimming: 6 bases; J trimming: 6 bases; junction bases outside the gene matches: 5. The CDR3 length is 14 residues. Germline V gene sequence: CDR1 MNHEY, CDR2 SMNVEV (reference sequence). The CDR3 DNA reads as TGTGCCAGCAGAGGGACAGTTGTTAATTCACCCCTCCACTTT. Its translation is CASRGTVVNSPLHF.

This clone was seen just once. J is TRBJ1-6 and V is TRBV30; D perhaps matches TRBD1 (5 bases). The CDR3 is 13 amino acids. V was clipped by 7 bases and J by 9 bases, with 16 bases between them. Germline V gives CDR1 GTSNPN, CDR2 SVGIG (reference sequence). The CDR3 is CASKTGLGSPLHF. The CDR3 DNA follows: TGTGCCTCGAAAACAGGTCTAGGTTCACCCCTCCACTTT. Based on the CDR3 plus reference TRBV30 and TRBJ1-6, the full variable domain is SQTIHQWPATLVQPVGSPLSLECTVEGTSNPNLYWYRQAAGRGLQLLFYSVGIGQISSEVPQNLSASRPQDRQFILSSKKLLLSDSGFYLCASKTGLGSPLHFGNGTRLTVT.

V usage is TRBV27 and J usage is TRBJ1-2; D is possibly TRBD1 (5 bases). CDR3 length: 14 residues. The V gene lost 6 bases and the J gene lost 4 bases, with 15 bases spanning the gap. Per germline, CDR1 MNHEY and CDR2 SMNVEV (reference sequence). CDR3 in DNA: TGTGCCAGCAGGCCTCCCGGGGGGACCTATGGCTACACCTTC. It translates to CASRPPGGTYGYTF.

The rearrangement links TRBV10-3 to TRBJ1-1; no clear D. CDR3 length: 12 amino acids. V was trimmed by 2 bases and J by 11 bases, leaving 12 bases between them. The germline gives CDR1 ENHRY, CDR2 SYGVKD. This CDR3 is CAISETVGFAFF. The CDR3 DNA reads as TGTGCCATCAGTGAGACGGTAGGATTTGCTTTCTTT.

The chain joins TRBV6-5 to TRBJ2-3; TRBD1 matches 10 bases. J was trimmed by 6 bases and V by 6 bases; bases with no gene match: 9. Germline lookup yields CDR1 MNHEY and CDR2 SVGAGI. The CDR3 length is 15 residues. The CDR3 loop is CASRNPGTGADTQYF. The CDR3 region has the DNA TGTGCCAGCAGAAACCCCGGGACAGGGGCGGATACGCAGTATTTT.

The chain has TRBV30 and TRBJ2-1; D not certain. Germline values: CDR1 GTSNPN, CDR2 SVGIG (reference sequence). V was pared by 0 bases and J by 9 bases, with 9 bases between. CDR3 length: 12 residues. This CDR3 reads CAWSVRRFEQFF. The CDR3 DNA follows: TGTGCCTGGAGTGTCCGCCGATTTGAGCAGTTCTTC.

The rearrangement joins TRBV10-3 to TRBJ2-3; 15 positions agree with TRBD2. V lost 2 bases and J lost 2; bases outside the gene matches: 2. The CDR3 contains 17 residues. In germline, CDR1 is ENHRY, CDR2 SYGVKD. CDR3 loop: CAISEGLAGGVTDTQYF. The CDR3 nucleotides read TGTGCCATCAGTGAGGGACTAGCGGGGGGGGTCACAGATACGCAGTATTTT.

The chain links TRBV6-1 to TRBJ2-4; tentatively, D is TRBD2 (5 bases). The CDR3 has 13 amino acids. Germline CDR1 and CDR2: MNHNS and SASEGT. The V end lost 5 bases, the J end lost 4 bases, and 9 bases lay between the germline ends. Here the CDR3 reads CASSPGSKNIQYF. CDR3 DNA: TGTGCCAGCAGTCCGGGATCTAAAAACATTCAGTACTTC.

This chain uses TRBV7-2 with TRBJ2-7; 8 bases fit TRBD2. The junction had 12 bases not matched to a gene; V was cut back by 2 bases and J by 0 bases. Germline CDR1 is SGHTA and CDR2 is FQGNSA. The CDR3 spans 18 residues. This CDR3 is CASSLPMRSGGNSYEQYF. CDR3 DNA: TGTGCCAGCAGCTTACCCATGAGGAGCGGGGGTAACTCCTACGAGCAGTACTTC.

The chain is built from TRBV30 and TRBJ2-7; the match to TRBD2 covers 7 bases. V was clipped by 8 bases and J by 3 bases; unmatched bases: 7. The CDR3 length is 12 residues. Germline CDR1 is GTSNPN and CDR2 is SVGIG (reference sequence). The CDR3 loop is CAAMGGGYEQYF. Written as DNA, the CDR3 is TGTGCCGCCATGGGGGGGGGCTACGAGCAGTACTTC.

The rearrangement joins TRBV5-1 to TRBJ2-3, with 10 bases that match TRBD2. Germline V gene lookup returns CDR1 SGHRS and CDR2 YFSETQ. This CDR3 comprises 14 residues. V was pared by 8 bases and J by 0 bases, with 3 bases of the junction left unmatched. CDR3 sequence reads: CASTSGVSTDTQYF. In nucleotides, the CDR3 is TGCGCCAGTACTAGCGGGGTTAGCACAGATACGCAGTATTTT.

The chain uses TRBV6-6 and TRBJ2-7; D is uncertain. Germline assignment: CDR1 MNHNY and CDR2 SVGAGI (reference sequence). The CDR3 has 13 residues. V lost 7 bases and J 1 base, leaving 11 bases between the germline ends. For the CDR3, the DNA is TGTGCCAGCACCTACTTTGAGTCCTACGAGCAGTACTTC. This codes for CASTYFESYEQYF.

With respect to this clone: Other DNA sequences in the same sample also yield this CDR3. The V gene is TRBV5-1, the J gene TRBJ1-2, with no clear D. Germline V gene sequence: CDR1 SGHRS, CDR2 YFSETQ. Trimming stripped 0 bases from V and 4 bases from J, with 7 bases between. This CDR3 comprises 13 residues. The CDR3 DNA is TGCGCCAGCAGCTTGGATGGCCCCTATGGCTACACCTTC. It is translated as CASSLDGPYGYTF.